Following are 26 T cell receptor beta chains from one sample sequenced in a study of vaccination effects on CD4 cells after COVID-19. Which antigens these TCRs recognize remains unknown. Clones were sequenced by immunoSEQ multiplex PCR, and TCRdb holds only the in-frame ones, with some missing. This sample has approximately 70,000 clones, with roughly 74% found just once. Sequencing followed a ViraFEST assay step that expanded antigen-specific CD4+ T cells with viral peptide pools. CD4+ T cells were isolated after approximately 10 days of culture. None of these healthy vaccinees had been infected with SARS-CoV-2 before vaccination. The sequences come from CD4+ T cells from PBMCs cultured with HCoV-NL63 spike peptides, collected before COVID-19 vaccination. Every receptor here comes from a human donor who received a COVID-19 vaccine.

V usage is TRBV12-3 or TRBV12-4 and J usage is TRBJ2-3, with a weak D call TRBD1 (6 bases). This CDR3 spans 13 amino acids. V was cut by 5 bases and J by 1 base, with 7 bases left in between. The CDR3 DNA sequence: TGTGCCAGCAGTAGGACAGGCACAGATACGCAGTATTTT. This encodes CASSRTGTDTQYF.

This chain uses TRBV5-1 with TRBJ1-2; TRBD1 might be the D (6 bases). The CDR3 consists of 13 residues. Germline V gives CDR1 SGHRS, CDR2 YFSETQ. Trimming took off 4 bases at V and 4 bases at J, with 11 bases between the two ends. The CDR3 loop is CASSSRTVYGYTF. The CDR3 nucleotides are TGCGCCAGCAGCAGTCGGACAGTCTATGGCTACACCTTC.

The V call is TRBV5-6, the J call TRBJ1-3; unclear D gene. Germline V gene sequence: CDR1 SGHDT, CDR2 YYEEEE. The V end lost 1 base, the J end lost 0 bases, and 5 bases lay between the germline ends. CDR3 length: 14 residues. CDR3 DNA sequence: TGTGCCAGCAGCTTGTCCACCTCTGGAAACACCATATATTTT. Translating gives CASSLSTSGNTIYF.

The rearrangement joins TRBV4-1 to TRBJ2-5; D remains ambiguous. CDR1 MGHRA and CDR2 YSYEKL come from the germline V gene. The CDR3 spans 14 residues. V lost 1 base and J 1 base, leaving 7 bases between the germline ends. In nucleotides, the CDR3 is TGCGCCAGCAGCCAAGGGCGCTCCCAAGAGACCCAGTACTTC. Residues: CASSQGRSQETQYF.

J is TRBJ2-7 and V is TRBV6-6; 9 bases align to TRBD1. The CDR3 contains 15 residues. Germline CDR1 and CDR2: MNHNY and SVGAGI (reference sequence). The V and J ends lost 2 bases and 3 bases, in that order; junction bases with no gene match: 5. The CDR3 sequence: CASSYSAGQGYEQYV. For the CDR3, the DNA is TGTGCCAGCAGTTACAGCGCGGGACAGGGCTACGAGCAGTACGTC.

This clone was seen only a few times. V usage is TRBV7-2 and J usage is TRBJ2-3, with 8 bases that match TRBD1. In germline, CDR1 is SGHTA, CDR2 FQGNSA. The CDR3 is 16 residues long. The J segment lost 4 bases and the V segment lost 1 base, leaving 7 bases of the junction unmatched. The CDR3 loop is CASSLGAGGFADTQYF. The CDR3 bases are TGTGCCAGCAGCTTAGGCGCAGGGGGCTTTGCAGATACGCAGTATTTT. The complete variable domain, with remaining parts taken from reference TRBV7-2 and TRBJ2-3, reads GAGVSQSPSNKVTEKGKDVELRCDPISGHTALYWYRQSLGQGLEFLIYFQGNSAPDKSGLPSDRFSAERTGGSVSTLTIQRTQQEDSAVYLCASSLGAGGFADTQYFGPGTRLTVL.

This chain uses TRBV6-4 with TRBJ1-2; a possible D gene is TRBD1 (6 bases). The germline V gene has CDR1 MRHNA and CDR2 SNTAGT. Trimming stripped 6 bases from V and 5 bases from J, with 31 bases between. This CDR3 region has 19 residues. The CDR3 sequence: CASSNWEGSGMGGLYGYTF. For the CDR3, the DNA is TGTGCCAGCAGCAACTGGGAGGGTTCTGGGATGGGGGGCCTTTATGGCTACACCTTC.

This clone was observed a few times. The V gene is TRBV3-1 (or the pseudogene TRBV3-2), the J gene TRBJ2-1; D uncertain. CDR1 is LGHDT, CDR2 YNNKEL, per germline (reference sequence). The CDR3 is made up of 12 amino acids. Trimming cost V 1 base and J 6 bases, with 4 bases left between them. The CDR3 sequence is CASSQGGNEQFF. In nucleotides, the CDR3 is TGTGCCAGCAGCCAAGGGGGCAATGAGCAGTTCTTC.

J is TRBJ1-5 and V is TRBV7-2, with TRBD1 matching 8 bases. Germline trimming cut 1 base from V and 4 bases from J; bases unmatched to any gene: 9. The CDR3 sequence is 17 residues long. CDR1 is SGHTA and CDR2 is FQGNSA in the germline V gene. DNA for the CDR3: TGTGCCAGCAGCTTAGGAGGGACAGGCCAGCGGAATCAGCCCCAGCATTTT. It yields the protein CASSLGGTGQRNQPQHF.

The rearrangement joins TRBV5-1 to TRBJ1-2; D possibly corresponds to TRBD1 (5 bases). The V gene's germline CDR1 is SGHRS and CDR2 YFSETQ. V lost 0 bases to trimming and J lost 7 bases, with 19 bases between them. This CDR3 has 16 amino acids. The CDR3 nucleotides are TGCGCCAGCAGCTTGGTAAGGGACCTCGGACTATTTGGCTACACCTTC. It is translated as CASSLVRDLGLFGYTF.

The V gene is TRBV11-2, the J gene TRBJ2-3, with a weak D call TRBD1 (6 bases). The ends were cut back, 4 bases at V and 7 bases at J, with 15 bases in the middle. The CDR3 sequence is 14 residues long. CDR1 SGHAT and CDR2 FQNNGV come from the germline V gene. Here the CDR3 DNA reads TGTGCCAGCAGCTCAACAGGGAGTTGGAATACGCAGTATTTT. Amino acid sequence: CASSSTGSWNTQYF.

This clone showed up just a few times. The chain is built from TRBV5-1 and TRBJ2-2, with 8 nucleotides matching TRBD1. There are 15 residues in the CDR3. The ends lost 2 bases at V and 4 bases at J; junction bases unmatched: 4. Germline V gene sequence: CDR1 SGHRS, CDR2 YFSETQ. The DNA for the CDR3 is TGCGCCAGCAGCTTTACCGGGACAGGCACCGGGGAGCTGTTTTTT. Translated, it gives CASSFTGTGTGELFF. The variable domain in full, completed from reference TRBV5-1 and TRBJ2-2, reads KAGVTQTPRYLIKTRGQQVTLSCSPISGHRSVSWYQQTPGQGLQFLFEYFSETQRNKGNFPGRFSGRQFSNSRSEMNVSTLELGDSALYLCASSFTGTGTGELFFGEGSRLTVL.

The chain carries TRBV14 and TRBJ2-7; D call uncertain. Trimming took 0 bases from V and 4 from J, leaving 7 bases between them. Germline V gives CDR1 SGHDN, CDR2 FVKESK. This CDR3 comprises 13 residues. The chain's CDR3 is CASSQDRLYEQYV. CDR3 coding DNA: TGTGCCAGCAGCCAAGATCGTCTTTACGAGCAGTACGTC.

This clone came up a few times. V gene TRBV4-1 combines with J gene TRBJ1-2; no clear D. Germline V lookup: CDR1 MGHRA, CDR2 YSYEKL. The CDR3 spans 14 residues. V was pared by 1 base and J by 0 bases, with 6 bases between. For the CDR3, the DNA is TGCGCCAGCAGCCAAGTGTCCGCTAACTATGGCTACACCTTC. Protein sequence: CASSQVSANYGYTF.

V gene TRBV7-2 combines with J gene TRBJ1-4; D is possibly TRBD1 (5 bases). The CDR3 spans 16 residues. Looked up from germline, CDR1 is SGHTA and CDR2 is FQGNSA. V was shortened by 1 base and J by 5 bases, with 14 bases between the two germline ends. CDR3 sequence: CASSLVPQGGNEKLFF. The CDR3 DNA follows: TGTGCCAGCAGCTTAGTACCGCAGGGAGGGAATGAAAAACTGTTTTTT. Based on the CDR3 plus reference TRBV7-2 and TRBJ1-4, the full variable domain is GAGVSQSPSNKVTEKGKDVELRCDPISGHTALYWYRQSLGQGLEFLIYFQGNSAPDKSGLPSDRFSAERTGGSVSTLTIQRTQQEDSAVYLCASSLVPQGGNEKLFFGSGTQLSVL.

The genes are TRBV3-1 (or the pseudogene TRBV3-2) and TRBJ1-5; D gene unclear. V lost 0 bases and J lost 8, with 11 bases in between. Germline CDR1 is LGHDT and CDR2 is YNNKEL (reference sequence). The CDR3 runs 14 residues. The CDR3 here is CASSQEVQLKPQHF. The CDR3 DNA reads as TGTGCCAGCAGCCAAGAAGTGCAGCTCAAGCCCCAGCATTTT.

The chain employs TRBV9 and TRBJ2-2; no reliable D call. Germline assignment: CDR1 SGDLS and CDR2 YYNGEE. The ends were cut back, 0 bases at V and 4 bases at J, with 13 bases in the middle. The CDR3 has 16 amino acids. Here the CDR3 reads CASSVAGQAGTGELFF. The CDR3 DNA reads TGTGCCAGCAGCGTAGCTGGGCAGGCAGGCACCGGGGAGCTGTTTTTT.

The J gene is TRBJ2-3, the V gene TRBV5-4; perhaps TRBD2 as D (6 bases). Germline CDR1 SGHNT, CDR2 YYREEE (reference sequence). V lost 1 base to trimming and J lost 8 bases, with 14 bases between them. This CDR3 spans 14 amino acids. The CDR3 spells CASSLLAAQGTQYF. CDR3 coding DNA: TGTGCCAGCAGCTTGTTAGCGGCCCAGGGTACGCAGTATTTT.

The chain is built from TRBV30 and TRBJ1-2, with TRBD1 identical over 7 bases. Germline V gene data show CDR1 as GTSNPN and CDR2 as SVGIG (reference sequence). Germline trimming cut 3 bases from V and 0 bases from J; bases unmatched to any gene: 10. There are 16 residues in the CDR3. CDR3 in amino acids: CAWSQTGRRANYGYTF. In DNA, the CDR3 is TGTGCCTGGAGCCAGACAGGGAGGAGAGCTAACTATGGCTACACCTTC.

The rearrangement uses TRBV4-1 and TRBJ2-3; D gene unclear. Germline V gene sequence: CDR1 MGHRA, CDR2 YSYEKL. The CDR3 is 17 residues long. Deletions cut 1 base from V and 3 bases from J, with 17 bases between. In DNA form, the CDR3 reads TGCGCCAGCAGCCAAGTCGGCCTTAAGGCCCCAACAGATACGCAGTATTTT. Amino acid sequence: CASSQVGLKAPTDTQYF.

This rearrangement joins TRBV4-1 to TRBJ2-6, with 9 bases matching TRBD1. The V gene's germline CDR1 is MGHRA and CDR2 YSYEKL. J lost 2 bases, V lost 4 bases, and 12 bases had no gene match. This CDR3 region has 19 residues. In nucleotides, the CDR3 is TGCGCCAGCAGCCCGAGTCGTTGGGACAGGGCCGCTGGGGCCAACGTCCTGACTTTC. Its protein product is CASSPSRWDRAAGANVLTF.

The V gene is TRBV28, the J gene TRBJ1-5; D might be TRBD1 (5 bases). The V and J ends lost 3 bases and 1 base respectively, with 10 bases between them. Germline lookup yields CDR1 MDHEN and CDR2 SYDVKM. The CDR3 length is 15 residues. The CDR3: CASSFWGLSNQPQHF. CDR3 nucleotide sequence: TGTGCCAGCAGTTTTTGGGGGTTAAGCAATCAGCCCCAGCATTTT.

The CDR3 nucleotides read TGTGCCAGCAGTTATCGACAGGGACCTCTTAATGAGCAGTTCTTC. Translating gives CASSYRQGPLNEQFF. The chain links TRBV6-5 to TRBJ2-1, with 7 bases that match TRBD1. Germline lookup yields CDR1 MNHEY and CDR2 SVGAGI. This CDR3 comprises 15 residues. Unmatched junction bases numbered 9, after V lost 3 bases and J lost 7 bases.

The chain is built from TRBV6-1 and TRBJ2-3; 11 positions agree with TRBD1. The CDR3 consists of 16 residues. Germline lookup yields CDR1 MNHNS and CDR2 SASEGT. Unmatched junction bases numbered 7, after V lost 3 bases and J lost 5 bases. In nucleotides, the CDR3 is TGTGCCAGCAGTGACAGGACAGGGGGCAGGGGAGATACGCAGTATTTT. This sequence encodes CASSDRTGGRGDTQYF.

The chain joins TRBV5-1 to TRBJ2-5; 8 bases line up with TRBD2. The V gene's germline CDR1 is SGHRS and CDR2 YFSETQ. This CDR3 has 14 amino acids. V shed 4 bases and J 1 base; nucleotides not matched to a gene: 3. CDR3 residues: CASSTGTSQETQYF. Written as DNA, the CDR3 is TGCGCCAGCAGCACGGGGACTAGCCAAGAGACCCAGTACTTC. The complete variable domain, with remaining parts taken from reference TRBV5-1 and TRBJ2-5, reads KAGVTQTPRYLIKTRGQQVTLSCSPISGHRSVSWYQQTPGQGLQFLFEYFSETQRNKGNFPGRFSGRQFSNSRSEMNVSTLELGDSALYLCASSTGTSQETQYFGPGTRLLVL.

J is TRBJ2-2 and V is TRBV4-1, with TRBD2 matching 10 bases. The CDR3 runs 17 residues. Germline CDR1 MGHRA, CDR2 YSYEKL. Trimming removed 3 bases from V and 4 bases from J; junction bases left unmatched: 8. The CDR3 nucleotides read TGCGCCAGCAGCCATTGGGGACTAGCGCGCGGCACCGGGGAGCTGTTTTTT. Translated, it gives CASSHWGLARGTGELFF.